Listed here are 12 T cell receptor beta chains from one sample, sequenced in a study of sequential checkpoint blockade in melanoma. Treatment denoted: randomized to nivolumab then ipilimumab (arm A) or the reverse (arm B). Clones were read by immunoSEQ multiplex PCR, and TCRdb kept only the in-frame ones, dropping some. The profile shows 9,500 to 15,000 clones, 70% to 85% of them singletons. Material: CD8+ T cells sorted from blood (inferred from file names), obtained from a patient given nivolumab and ipilimumab in sequence. The receptors shown here come from a human donor with melanoma.

This rearrangement joins TRBV7-9 to TRBJ2-1, with 7 bases identical to TRBD1. Germline V gene lookup returns CDR1 SEHNR and CDR2 FQNEAQ (reference sequence). The CDR3 is 15 residues long. V lost 11 bases to trimming and J lost 0 bases; unmatched junction nucleotides: 10. This CDR3 is CAGGQPDSSYNEQFF. The CDR3 nucleotides read TGTGCCGGGGGACAGCCCGATAGCTCCTACAATGAGCAGTTCTTC.

The chain employs TRBV6-5 and TRBJ2-1; D might be TRBD1 (6 bases). The CDR3 covers 15 residues. The ends were cut back, 7 bases at V and 4 bases at J, with 17 bases in the middle. Germline CDR1 reads MNHEY; CDR2 reads SVGAGI. The CDR3 here is CASTGQSSTYNEQFF. The CDR3 DNA follows: TGTGCCAGCACCGGACAGTCTTCAACGTACAATGAGCAGTTCTTC.

This clone was detected a few times. The gene calls are TRBV4-2 and TRBJ2-7; no clear D gene. Trimming stripped 4 bases from V and 0 bases from J, with 10 bases between. This CDR3 region has 14 residues. The germline CDR1 and CDR2 sequences are LGHNA and YNFKEQ. In DNA, the CDR3 is TGTGCCAGCAGCCCTGACATGGGCTCCTACGAGCAGTACTTC. Protein: CASSPDMGSYEQYF.

In regard to this clone: The junction and the germline gene differ at one end; a read error may be behind it. The gene calls are TRBV7-7 and TRBJ2-2, with 11 bases aligning to TRBD2. The CDR3 length is 15 residues. The V gene's germline CDR1 is SSHAT and CDR2 FNYEAQ (reference sequence). The CDR3 reads CASSLAGGTAGELFF. As DNA, the CDR3 is TGTGCTAGCAGCTTAGCGGGGGGGACGGCCGGGGAGCTGTTTTTT.

V gene TRBV7-2 combines with J gene TRBJ1-2, with 7 bases aligning to TRBD1. This CDR3 has 11 residues. CDR1 SGHTA and CDR2 FQGNSA come from the germline V gene. V gave up 3 bases and J gave up 10 bases; unmatched junction bases: 2. As DNA, the CDR3 is TGTGCCAGCAGCTTCGGGACAGCCTACACCTTC. It specifies CASSFGTAYTF. The whole variable domain, filled in from reference TRBV7-2 and TRBJ1-2, reads GAGVSQSPSNKVTEKGKDVELRCDPISGHTALYWYRQSLGQGLEFLIYFQGNSAPDKSGLPSDRFSAERTGGSVSTLTIQRTQQEDSAVYLCASSFGTAYTFGSGTRLTVV.

This chain uses TRBV5-1 with TRBJ2-1; D perhaps matches TRBD2 (6 bases). V lost 1 base to trimming and J lost 0 bases, with 11 bases between them. Germline V gene sequence: CDR1 SGHRS, CDR2 YFSETQ. This CDR3 spans 16 amino acids. The CDR3 DNA sequence: TGCGCCAGCAGCTTGACGGGGGACTCCTCCTACAATGAGCAGTTCTTC. Its protein product is CASSLTGDSSYNEQFF.

The chain employs TRBV11-2 and TRBJ2-1; tentative D call: TRBD2 (5 bases). CDR3 size: 15 residues. Per germline, CDR1 SGHAT and CDR2 FQNNGV. The germline V and J ends were trimmed by 3 bases and 10 bases, with 19 bases remaining between them. CDR3 bases: TGTGCCAGCAGCTTGGGTCCCCGGGAACCGATCGAGCAGTTCTTC. Its protein product is CASSLGPREPIEQFF.

This clone has a handful of counts. CDR3 coding DNA: TGTGCCAGCAGCTTCACTGGGGCCAACGTCCTGACTTTC. Amino acids: CASSFTGANVLTF. The chain joins TRBV7-9 to TRBJ2-6; no clear D gene. V was pared by 3 bases and J by 2 bases, with 2 bases between. CDR1 is SEHNR and CDR2 is FQNEAQ in the germline V gene (reference sequence). This CDR3 is built from 13 residues.

This clone appeared once. The chain links TRBV27 to TRBJ2-7; D may be TRBD1 (5 bases). Germline CDR1 and CDR2: MNHEY and SMNVEV (reference sequence). V was trimmed by 1 base and J by 2 bases, leaving 9 bases between them. This CDR3 spans 14 amino acids. The CDR3 region is CASSLWGTPYEQYF. The CDR3 nucleotides are TGTGCCAGCAGTTTATGGGGCACCCCCTACGAGCAGTACTTC.

The rearrangement uses TRBV19 and TRBJ2-5; 8 bases map to TRBD2. Germline V gives CDR1 LNHDA, CDR2 SQIVND (reference sequence). This CDR3 is built from 15 residues. Germline trimming cut 1 base from V and 5 bases from J; bases unmatched to any gene: 6. The CDR3 nucleotides are TGTGCCAGTAGTATAGGGACTAGCACGTGGGAGACCCAGTACTTC. It translates to CASSIGTSTWETQYF.

A single count supports this clone. V and J are TRBV27 and TRBJ1-6; tentatively, D is TRBD1 (6 bases). Trimming removed 0 bases at V and 2 bases at J, with 11 bases between. The CDR3 contains 17 residues. In germline, CDR1 is MNHEY, CDR2 SMNVEV (reference sequence). In nucleotides, the CDR3 is TGTGCCAGCAGTTTATCGTTAGGGGGTGCCTATAATTCACCCCTCCACTTT. It specifies CASSLSLGGAYNSPLHF.

The chain employs TRBV7-2 and TRBJ1-6, with 7 bases lining up with TRBD1. The CDR3 is 15 amino acids. With 5 bases clipped from V and 4 bases from J, the junction kept 5 bases outside the gene matches. Germline values: CDR1 SGHTA, CDR2 FQGNSA. The CDR3 nucleotides are TGTGCCAGCAGCCGCACAGGGGATTATAATTCACCCCTCCACTTT. Residues: CASSRTGDYNSPLHF.